This T cell receptor (beta chain) was recovered during a study of identical twins. TCRdb reprocessed the 5' RACE reads with MiXCR, giving one entry per CDR3 protein. The sample has a few hundred thousand distinct CDR3 sequences; just under 10% are singletons. Study observations and caveats: Memory repertoires lacked the insertion deficit that abundant cord blood beta clonotypes showed.

Deletions cut 6 bases from V and 0 bases from J, with 21 bases between. CDR1 and CDR2 from the germline V gene are MDHEN and SYDVKM. The CDR3 covers 17 residues. For this clonotype: Its antigen is unidentified.

The sample was also reused in another study, on yellow fever vaccine responses in identical twins.

The origin of this receptor is a woman between 18 and 29 years old in good health. The chain joins TRBV28 to TRBJ2-7, with a tentative D call TRBD2 (6 bases). Input material: PBMCs. Here the CDR3 reads CASREGLPTSSSYEQYF. DNA of the CDR3: TGTGCCAGCAGGGAGGGCCTACCTACCTCTAGCTCCTACGAGCAGTACTTC.